The clone carrying this T cell receptor beta chain was counted at least ten times. The record originates from a study of regulatory T cells in long-lasting Graves disease. Indicated time point: newly diagnosed GD, antithyroid drugs for less than 3 months. RNA isolated from PBMCs was used to make the TCR library. The CDR3 length is 15 residues. The germline CDR1 and CDR2 sequences are MNHEY and SMNVEV (reference sequence). V shed 6 bases and J 7 bases; nucleotides not matched to a gene: 10. CDR3 regions were amplified by Arm-PCR using iRepertoire HTBI primers to build TCR beta libraries. Via MiXCR, TCRdb re-called the multiplex PCR reads, giving one row per CDR3 protein. The table lists about 430,000 distinct CDR3 sequences, over 12% of them singletons. A further study also used this sample, focusing on T cells in Graves' hyperthyroidism and ophthalmopathy. This second study says: In the first-round RT-PCR of the TCR CDR3, the HTBI primer set was used. Most thyroid clonotypes that were expanded above 0.001 also turned up in blood.

This TCR was sampled from a woman aged 40 to 50 with Graves disease. J is TRBJ2-7 and V is TRBV27; the match to TRBD1 covers 12 bases. The input for sequencing was peripheral blood mononuclear cells (PBMCs), taken at new diagnosis, from a patient treated with antithyroid drugs. The CDR3 coding sequence is TGTGCCAGCAGAATATCCGGGACAGGGGGCGCGGAGCAGTACTTC. It codes for CASRISGTGGAEQYF.